These 26 T cell receptor beta chains were sequenced from one sample in a study of cytomegalovirus exposure and HLA in healthy donors. Amplification used 60 Vbeta primers and 13 Jbeta primers. The protocol was immunoSEQ multiplex PCR, while the TCRdb copy is restricted to in-frame clones and leaves out a portion. This sample carries around 140,000 clones, 80% to 85% of them seen once, and the ten largest clones take roughly 2.9%. Sequencing used PBMCs. Receptors originate from a woman aged 25-40 years in good health and CMV-seronegative.

The rearrangement links TRBV2 to TRBJ2-1; 7 positions match TRBD1. V was pared by 5 bases and J by 6 bases, with 10 bases of the junction left unmatched. The CDR3 consists of 15 residues. CDR1 is SNHLY and CDR2 is FYNNEI in the germline V gene. The CDR3 loop is CASSRRQGLGNEQFF. CDR3 bases: TGTGCCAGCAGTCGGAGACAGGGTCTGGGCAATGAGCAGTTCTTC. Complete variable domain (other parts from reference TRBV2 and TRBJ2-1): EPEVTQTPSHQVTQMGQEVILRCVPISNHLYFYWYRQILGQKVEFLVSFYNNEISEKSEIFDDQFSVERPDGSNFTLKIRSTKLEDSAMYFCASSRRQGLGNEQFFGPGTRLTVL.

In DNA, the CDR3 is TGTGCCAGCAGAAATCTGGGGGGAAACATTCAGTACTTC. Translating it yields CASRNLGGNIQYF. V and J are TRBV28 and TRBJ2-4; a possible D gene is TRBD2 (6 bases). CDR1 is MDHEN and CDR2 is SYDVKM in the germline V gene. The ends were cut back, 6 bases at V and 6 bases at J, with 12 bases in the middle. This CDR3 region has 13 residues.

Worth noting for this clone: No conserved phenylalanine or tryptophan is present at the end of the CDR3, so a read error is the likely explanation. No DNA is shown, since the ends of the CDR3 on it are uncertain; the CDR3 is the one TCRdb lists. The chain links TRBV7-5 to TRBJ1-2. TRBV7-5 is a documented pseudogene. Both ends counted, the CDR3 spans 8 residues. This CDR3 reads CARSLVRI.

This clone was seen once. The V and J genes are TRBV19 and TRBJ1-1; tentative D call: TRBD1 (5 bases). This CDR3 spans 12 amino acids. The V end lost 6 bases, the J end lost 6 bases, and 11 bases lay between the germline ends. Germline CDR1 LNHDA, CDR2 SQIVND (reference sequence). CDR3 sequence: CASSILGAEAFF. CDR3 nucleotide sequence: TGTGCCAGTAGCATACTAGGGGCTGAAGCTTTCTTT.

This clone was picked up one time. J is TRBJ2-3 and V is TRBV7-9, with D hard to call. The CDR3 totals 16 residues. Germline-derived CDR1 and CDR2 are SEHNR and FQNEAQ (reference sequence). The V end was cut by 1 base, the J end by 3 bases, with 14 bases between. The CDR3 DNA reads TGTGCCAGCAGCTTAGTTTTAGGCGGTAGGACAGATACGCAGTATTTT. Translating it yields CASSLVLGGRTDTQYF.

This chain joins TRBV5-4 and TRBJ2-1; 10 bases are a match to TRBD1. The germline V gene encodes CDR1 SGHNT and CDR2 YYREEE (reference sequence). Germline trimming cut 3 bases from V and 8 bases from J; bases unmatched to any gene: 8. CDR3 length equals 15 residues. As DNA, the CDR3 is TGTGCCAGCAGCTCGGGACAGGGGAGTTGGGATGAGCAGTTCTTC. Amino acids: CASSSGQGSWDEQFF.

V is TRBV18 and J is TRBJ1-4; 8 bases are shared with TRBD1. This CDR3 has 19 amino acids. Trimming took 2 bases from V and 3 from J; bases not matched to a gene: 14. The V gene's germline CDR1 is KGHSH and CDR2 LQKENI. The CDR3 DNA reads TGTGCCAGCTCACCATGGCCGACAGGGGACGCCACTCCTAATGAAAAACTGTTTTTT. Its protein product is CASSPWPTGDATPNEKLFF.

V gene TRBV6-6 combines with J gene TRBJ1-2; TRBD1 might be the D (6 bases). V gave up 3 bases and J gave up 2 bases, with 10 bases separating them. CDR3 length equals 14 residues. Germline CDR1 MNHNY, CDR2 SVGAGI (reference sequence). The CDR3 here is CASSYDRNNYGYTF. As DNA, the CDR3 is TGTGCCAGCAGTTATGACAGGAACAACTATGGCTACACCTTC.

The DNA for the CDR3 is TGTGCCAGCAGCAGGACTAGCCCCGACTACGAGCAGTACTTC. Translated: CASSRTSPDYEQYF. The chain joins TRBV6-1 to TRBJ2-7, with TRBD2 matching 8 bases. V was clipped by 6 bases and J by 3 bases; unmatched bases: 7. In germline, CDR1 is MNHNS, CDR2 SASEGT. This CDR3 spans 14 amino acids.

The genes are TRBV10-3 and TRBJ2-4; D possibly corresponds to TRBD1 (6 bases). Trimming took off 3 bases at V and 6 bases at J, with 9 bases between the two ends. The CDR3 runs to 13 residues. Germline CDR1 is ENHRY and CDR2 is SYGVKD. CDR3 coding DNA: TGTGCCATCAGTGAAGGCAGGGGAAACATTCAGTACTTC. Amino acid sequence: CAISEGRGNIQYF.

The rearrangement uses TRBV10-2 and TRBJ1-2; the D is unclear. The CDR3 has 13 residues. Between the trimmed V and J ends, which lost 11 bases and 3 bases, there was a span of 16 bases. The germline gives CDR1 WSHSY, CDR2 SAAADI. The CDR3 sequence: CAVTGNRDYGYTF. CDR3 nucleotides: TGCGCCGTTACGGGAAATCGGGACTATGGCTACACCTTC.

This clone was counted only a few times. The chain carries TRBV5-4 and TRBJ1-1, with 7 bases that match TRBD1. V shed 2 bases, J shed 5 bases, and the junction held 6 bases outside the gene matches. CDR1 and CDR2 from the germline V gene are SGHNT and YYREEE (reference sequence). This CDR3 spans 14 amino acids. The CDR3 coding sequence is TGTGCCAGCAGCTTAGTGACAGGGCGGACTGAAGCTTTCTTT. This codes for CASSLVTGRTEAFF.

The sample holds many counts of this clone. The rearrangement uses TRBV7-9 and TRBJ1-1, with TRBD1 matching over 7 bases. V gave up 4 bases and J gave up 2 bases; unmatched junction bases: 7. Germline-derived CDR1 and CDR2 are SEHNR and FQNEAQ (reference sequence). The CDR3 covers 15 residues. The CDR3 coding sequence is TGTGCCAGCAGCTCCCCGACAGGGTCAAACACTGAAGCTTTCTTT. Its translation is CASSSPTGSNTEAFF.

The chain carries TRBV2 and TRBJ2-1, with a possible D match to TRBD1 (5 bases). Germline CDR1 SNHLY, CDR2 FYNNEI. V gave up 5 bases and J gave up 4 bases, with 9 bases separating them. The CDR3 has 13 residues. CDR3 nucleotides: TGTGCCAGCAGTACTCGGACATACAATGAGCAGTTCTTC. The encoded protein is CASSTRTYNEQFF.

This sequence joins TRBV5-1 and TRBJ2-2; 10 bases are a match to TRBD1. The germline CDR1 and CDR2 sequences are SGHRS and YFSETQ. This CDR3 has 17 amino acids. V lost 0 bases to trimming and J lost 6 bases; unmatched junction nucleotides: 8. CDR3 sequence reads: CASSLAPGTGEAGELFF. CDR3 in DNA: TGCGCCAGCAGCTTGGCTCCCGGGACAGGGGAGGCCGGGGAGCTGTTTTTT.

V and J are TRBV7-2 and TRBJ1-1; D is perhaps TRBD1 (6 bases). The CDR3 length is 14 residues. The germline gives CDR1 SGHTA, CDR2 FQGNSA. V lost 5 bases, J lost 3 bases, and 13 bases lay in between. This CDR3 is CASSQQGWDTEAFF. In nucleotides, the CDR3 is TGTGCCAGCAGCCAACAGGGTTGGGACACTGAAGCTTTCTTT. The whole variable domain, filled in from reference TRBV7-2 and TRBJ1-1, reads GAGVSQSPSNKVTEKGKDVELRCDPISGHTALYWYRQSLGQGLEFLIYFQGNSAPDKSGLPSDRFSAERTGGSVSTLTIQRTQQEDSAVYLCASSQQGWDTEAFFGQGTRLTVV.

The rearrangement joins TRBV2 to TRBJ2-1; D is unclear. CDR3 size: 10 residues. Germline CDR1 SNHLY, CDR2 FYNNEI. Trimming pared 3 bases from V and 8 bases from J, leaving 2 bases between. CDR3 nucleotide sequence: TGTGCCAGCAGTGACTATGAGCAGTTCTTC. This sequence encodes CASSDYEQFF.

The J gene is TRBJ1-1, the V gene TRBV30; D gene uncertain. From germline, CDR1 is GTSNPN and CDR2 SVGIG (reference sequence). The CDR3 runs to 13 residues. V lost 2 bases to trimming and J lost 3 bases, with 10 bases between them. CDR3 residues: CAWSRFRDTEAFF. As DNA, the CDR3 is TGTGCCTGGAGTAGGTTCCGGGACACTGAAGCTTTCTTT.

The chain carries TRBV4-1 and TRBJ1-2; TRBD1 might be the D (6 bases). This CDR3 has 15 amino acids. Germline values: CDR1 MGHRA, CDR2 YSYEKL. V lost 1 base, J lost 6 bases, and 15 bases lay in between. CDR3 DNA: TGCGCCAGCAGCCAAGTTATCCGCCAGGGGCATGGCTACACCTTC. As protein: CASSQVIRQGHGYTF.

The genes are TRBV7-2 and TRBJ2-2; D may be TRBD2 (7 bases). Germline assignment: CDR1 SGHTA and CDR2 FQGNSA. CDR3 length: 18 residues. Trimming stripped 2 bases from V and 4 bases from J, with 20 bases between. This chain's CDR3 is CASSLNAPRGAGTGELFF. CDR3 coding DNA: TGTGCCAGCAGCTTAAACGCTCCTCGGGGGGCGGGCACCGGGGAGCTGTTTTTT.

The genes are TRBV18 and TRBJ2-3, with 11 bases that match TRBD2. The germline gives CDR1 KGHSH, CDR2 LQKENI. With 4 bases clipped from V and 5 bases from J, the junction kept 5 bases outside the gene matches. The CDR3 consists of 15 residues. The CDR3 loop reads CASSLTSGARDTQYF. As DNA, the CDR3 is TGTGCCAGCTCACTGACTAGCGGGGCAAGAGATACGCAGTATTTT.

The rearrangement links TRBV7-9 to TRBJ2-2; D call uncertain. CDR1 is SEHNR and CDR2 is FQNEAQ in the germline V gene (reference sequence). This CDR3 is built from 15 residues. Trimming left V 5 bases short and J 8 bases short, with 18 bases between. The CDR3 DNA reads as TGTGCCAGCAGCCCTCGTGGGCGTTTAGTAGGGGAGCTGTTTTTT. Encoded protein: CASSPRGRLVGELFF.

This sequence joins TRBV28 and TRBJ2-1; TRBD2 aligns across 9 bases. Germline CDR1 is MDHEN and CDR2 is SYDVKM. With V trimmed by 8 bases and J by 10 bases, 6 bases remained unmatched. The CDR3 runs 12 residues. The CDR3 protein is CASRLAGYEQFF. Written as DNA, the CDR3 is TGTGCCAGCCGGCTAGCGGGATACGAGCAGTTCTTC. The whole variable domain, remainder taken from reference TRBV28 and TRBJ2-1, is DVKVTQSSRYLVKRTGEKVFLECVQDMDHENMFWYRQDPGLGLRLIYFSYDVKMKEKGDIPEGYSVSREKKERFSLILESASTNQTSMYLCASRLAGYEQFFGPGTRLTVL.

This chain links TRBV2 with TRBJ2-1; TRBD1 is a possible D gene (5 bases). The CDR3 length is 14 residues. Trimming left V 4 bases short and J 0 bases short, with 7 bases between. The germline gives CDR1 SNHLY, CDR2 FYNNEI. In nucleotides, the CDR3 is TGTGCCAGCAGTGGAGACAGCTCCTACAATGAGCAGTTCTTC. This codes for CASSGDSSYNEQFF. The full variable domain, completed using reference TRBV2 and TRBJ2-1, is EPEVTQTPSHQVTQMGQEVILRCVPISNHLYFYWYRQILGQKVEFLVSFYNNEISEKSEIFDDQFSVERPDGSNFTLKIRSTKLEDSAMYFCASSGDSSYNEQFFGPGTRLTVL.

This clone was found a few times. The chain couples TRBV5-1 to TRBJ2-6; 7 bases fit TRBD2. Looked up from germline, CDR1 is SGHRS and CDR2 is YFSETQ. There are 20 residues in the CDR3. V dropped 4 bases and J dropped 2; count of bases not matched to a gene: 18. In DNA form, the CDR3 reads TGCGCCAGCAGCCTACGATCACGGGGAGGGGCCGTAACTGGGGCCAACGTCCTGACTTTC. Residues: CASSLRSRGGAVTGANVLTF.

The J gene is TRBJ1-2, the V gene TRBV11-2, with 9 bases that match TRBD1. Germline CDR1 is SGHAT and CDR2 is FQNNGV. The junction had 2 bases not matched to a gene; V was cut back by 1 base and J by 2 bases. The CDR3 sequence is 15 residues long. This CDR3 is CASSLVGTGNYGYTF. CDR3 bases: TGTGCCAGCAGCTTAGTCGGGACAGGGAACTATGGCTACACCTTC.